Below, 26 T cell receptor beta chains from the same sample are listed, as sequenced in a study of T cell responses to AZD1222 COVID-19 vaccine. Clones were read by immunoSEQ multiplex PCR, and TCRdb kept only the in-frame ones, dropping some. The sample has about 140,000 clones, over 75% seen once; the top ten hold over 3.5%. This specimen consisted of peripheral blood, obtained on day 0 of AZD1222 vaccination. The receptors were sampled from an adult in good health.

The rearrangement uses TRBV5-5 and TRBJ1-1; D ambiguous. Trimming pared 2 bases from V and 5 bases from J, leaving 10 bases between. CDR3 length: 13 amino acids. Per the germline V gene, CDR1 is SGHKS and CDR2 is YYEKEE (reference sequence). Here the CDR3 DNA reads TGTGCCAGCAGCTTTGGGGTTAGGACTGAAGCTTTCTTT. It encodes CASSFGVRTEAFF.

V is TRBV5-1 and J is TRBJ2-6, with TRBD2 as a possible D gene (5 bases). Trimming took 6 bases from V and 3 from J, leaving 16 bases between them. CDR1 is SGHRS and CDR2 is YFSETQ in the germline V gene. The CDR3 is made up of 16 amino acids. CDR3 coding DNA: TGCGCCAGCACCGGGGTCGGGTTTAGTGGGGCCAACGTCCTGACTTTC. Translating it yields CASTGVGFSGANVLTF.

This chain links TRBV18 with TRBJ1-1, with TRBD1 as a possible D gene (5 bases). The V and J ends lost 5 bases and 0 bases respectively, with 13 bases between them. CDR3 length: 15 amino acids. Germline values: CDR1 KGHSH, CDR2 LQKENI. As DNA, the CDR3 is TGTGCCAGCTCATATTTAGGGACGGTGAACACTGAAGCTTTCTTT. Its translation is CASSYLGTVNTEAFF. Looking up the rest from reference TRBV18 and TRBJ1-1 gives the full variable domain: NAGVMQNPRHLVRRRGQEARLRCSPMKGHSHVYWYRQLPEEGLKFMVYLQKENIIDESGMPKERFSAEFPKEGPSILRIQQVVRGDSAAYFCASSYLGTVNTEAFFGQGTRLTVV.

The J gene is TRBJ2-7, the V gene TRBV13; 7 positions match TRBD1. Germline V lookup: CDR1 PRHDT, CDR2 FYEKMQ (reference sequence). This CDR3 contains 15 residues. V lost 0 bases and J lost 6; bases outside the gene matches: 8. CDR3 sequence reads: CASSLGRDRAGEQYF. The CDR3 DNA sequence: TGTGCCAGCAGCTTAGGCCGAGACAGGGCGGGCGAGCAGTACTTC.

This clone has just one count. This chain joins TRBV3-1 (or the pseudogene TRBV3-2) and TRBJ1-3; D unclear. CDR1 LGHDT and CDR2 YNNKEL come from the germline V gene (reference sequence). V was clipped by 0 bases and J by 0 bases, with 9 bases between them. This CDR3 region has 16 residues. The CDR3 DNA follows: TGTGCCAGCAGCCAAGAAAGACATTTCTCTGGAAACACCATATATTTT. It is translated as CASSQERHFSGNTIYF.

The rearrangement uses TRBV4-2 and TRBJ1-2; no clear D. Trimming took off 0 bases at V and 4 bases at J, with 9 bases between the two ends. Germline V gene lookup returns CDR1 LGHNA and CDR2 YNFKEQ. The CDR3 consists of 14 residues. This chain's CDR3 is CASSQDLSLYGYTF. CDR3 nucleotides: TGTGCCAGCAGCCAAGATCTTTCTCTCTATGGCTACACCTTC.

This clone was detected only once. The rearrangement links TRBV19 to TRBJ2-7; maybe TRBD1 (6 bases). This CDR3 has 13 amino acids. Germline assignment: CDR1 LNHDA and CDR2 SQIVND (reference sequence). V lost 3 bases and J lost 5, with 11 bases in between. CDR3 DNA: TGTGCCAGTAGTATCACAGGGATCCACGAGCAGTACTTC. Protein product: CASSITGIHEQYF.

There are a few counts of this clone. The chain links TRBV6-1 to TRBJ2-2, with a possible D match to TRBD1 (5 bases). The CDR3 length is 15 residues. The V and J ends lost 2 bases and 4 bases respectively, with 11 bases between them. Germline values: CDR1 MNHNS, CDR2 SASEGT. CDR3 nucleotide sequence: TGTGCCAGCAGTGAAATGAAGGGGTCCACCGGGGAGCTGTTTTTT. Translating gives CASSEMKGSTGELFF.

This chain connects TRBV4-1 to TRBJ1-5, with 7 nucleotides matching TRBD1. The germline CDR1 and CDR2 sequences are MGHRA and YSYEKL. V was clipped by 3 bases and J by 3 bases; unmatched bases: 8. The CDR3 has 16 amino acids. CDR3 nucleotides: TGCGCCAGCAGCCACGCGACAGGGATCTTCAATCAGCCCCAGCATTTT. It codes for CASSHATGIFNQPQHF.

The chain carries TRBV3-1 (or the pseudogene TRBV3-2) and TRBJ2-3, with a possible D match to TRBD1 (5 bases). The germline CDR1 and CDR2 sequences are LGHDT and YNNKEL (reference sequence). The CDR3 has 14 residues. V lost 5 bases to trimming and J lost 0 bases, with 9 bases between them. CDR3 protein: CASSITGSTDTQYF. The CDR3 nucleotides are TGTGCCAGCAGCATTACAGGAAGCACAGATACGCAGTATTTT.

This sequence joins TRBV27 and TRBJ2-7; 9 bases line up with TRBD1. The CDR3 loop spans 14 amino acids. CDR1 is MNHEY and CDR2 is SMNVEV in the germline V gene (reference sequence). V lost 6 bases, J lost 3 bases, and 6 bases stayed unmatched. CDR3 region: CASRRPGQGYEQYF. The CDR3, as DNA: TGTGCCAGCAGGAGACCGGGACAGGGCTACGAGCAGTACTTC.

The CDR3 here is CASTPLSGQGQPQHF. The CDR3 DNA follows: TGTGCCAGCACTCCTCTGTCGGGACAGGGACAGCCCCAGCATTTT. This rearrangement joins TRBV28 to TRBJ1-5, with TRBD1 matching 9 bases. The germline V gene has CDR1 MDHEN and CDR2 SYDVKM. There are 15 residues in the CDR3. V dropped 7 bases and J dropped 7; count of bases not matched to a gene: 11. The full variable domain, rest sourced from reference TRBV28 and TRBJ1-5, is DVKVTQSSRYLVKRTGEKVFLECVQDMDHENMFWYRQDPGLGLRLIYFSYDVKMKEKGDIPEGYSVSREKKERFSLILESASTNQTSMYLCASTPLSGQGQPQHFGDGTRLSIL.

V is TRBV6-5 and J is TRBJ1-2; possibly TRBD1 for D (6 bases). Germline values: CDR1 MNHEY, CDR2 SVGAGI. The CDR3 runs to 15 residues. V shed 0 bases and J shed 6 bases, with 14 bases lying between them. CDR3 protein: CASSYSRWRGNGYTF. The CDR3, as DNA: TGTGCCAGCAGTTACTCCCGATGGAGGGGGAATGGCTACACCTTC.

The chain has TRBV7-2 and TRBJ2-1, with 12 bases matching TRBD2. The germline CDR1 and CDR2 sequences are SGHTA and FQGNSA. V lost 7 bases, J lost 9 bases, and 16 bases stayed unmatched. The CDR3 totals 17 residues. The CDR3 loop is CASTLRGGLAGFSEQFF. In DNA form, the CDR3 reads TGTGCCAGCACCCTCAGGGGAGGACTAGCGGGATTCAGTGAGCAGTTCTTC.

The chain is built from TRBV15 and TRBJ1-1; D unresolved. CDR1 LNHNV and CDR2 YYDKDF come from the germline V gene (reference sequence). V shed 7 bases and J shed 1 base, with 16 bases lying between them. There are 15 residues in the CDR3. This chain's CDR3 is CATMDLIRTNTEAFF. Written as DNA, the CDR3 is TGTGCCACCATGGACCTAATTCGCACGAACACTGAAGCTTTCTTT.

The CDR3 DNA follows: TGTGCCAGCAGCCGACAGGGACCCGATACGCAGTATTTT. It yields the protein CASSRQGPDTQYF. This chain connects TRBV6-5 to TRBJ2-3, with TRBD1 matching over 7 bases. The germline V gene encodes CDR1 MNHEY and CDR2 SVGAGI. The junction had 6 bases not matched to a gene; V was cut back by 6 bases and J by 6 bases. The CDR3 is made up of 13 amino acids.

The chain is built from TRBV30 and TRBJ2-7, with D unclear. V lost 3 bases to trimming and J lost 3 bases, with 15 bases between them. The CDR3 consists of 14 residues. Germline CDR1 is GTSNPN and CDR2 is SVGIG (reference sequence). The chain's CDR3 is CAWSPPGFLYEQYF. The CDR3 nucleotides are TGTGCCTGGAGCCCCCCTGGATTCCTCTACGAGCAGTACTTC.

The CDR3 sequence: CASSVGTSGEQFF. The CDR3 DNA reads as TGTGCCAGCAGCGTCGGGACTAGTGGTGAGCAGTTCTTC. The J gene is TRBJ2-1, the V gene TRBV9; 8 bases line up with TRBD2. The CDR3 is 13 amino acids. The V gene's germline CDR1 is SGDLS and CDR2 YYNGEE. J gave up 9 bases and V 2 bases, and 4 bases lay outside the gene matches.

The chain combines TRBV6-5 with TRBJ2-7, with TRBD1 matching 7 bases. J lost 2 bases, V lost 2 bases, and 3 bases had no gene match. This CDR3 region has 14 residues. Germline lookup yields CDR1 MNHEY and CDR2 SVGAGI. CDR3 region: CASSYRQGTYEQYF. The CDR3, as DNA: TGTGCCAGCAGTTACCGACAGGGTACCTACGAGCAGTACTTC.

The genes are TRBV20-1 and TRBJ2-7, with D unresolved. V lost 3 bases and J lost 3, with 9 bases in between. Germline V gene data show CDR1 as DFQATT and CDR2 as SNEGSKA (reference sequence). This CDR3 contains 12 residues. This chain's CDR3 is CSASVRHYEQYF. CDR3 nucleotide sequence: TGCAGTGCTAGTGTCAGACACTACGAGCAGTACTTC.

The chain is built from TRBV5-8 and TRBJ1-5, with D possibly matching TRBD1 (5 bases). Trimming pared 0 bases from V and 2 bases from J, leaving 12 bases between. This CDR3 spans 16 amino acids. Germline V gives CDR1 SGHTS, CDR2 YDEGEE. The CDR3 coding sequence is TGTGCCAGCAGCTTGGGCGGGGCCGGAGGCAATCAGCCCCAGCATTTT. Amino acids: CASSLGGAGGNQPQHF.

V usage is TRBV5-1 and J usage is TRBJ1-2; perhaps TRBD1 as D (6 bases). Germline CDR1 SGHRS, CDR2 YFSETQ. The CDR3 length is 13 residues. Between the trimmed V and J ends, which lost 1 base and 4 bases, there was a span of 8 bases. This CDR3 is CASSLYRVYGYTF. In DNA form, the CDR3 reads TGCGCCAGCAGCTTGTACAGGGTCTATGGCTACACCTTC.

The J gene is TRBJ2-4, the V gene TRBV2; D is possibly TRBD1 (5 bases). Germline V CDR1 and CDR2: SNHLY, FYNNEI. V was shortened by 1 base and J by 0 bases, with 13 bases between the two germline ends. There are 17 residues in the CDR3. CDR3 sequence (DNA): TGTGCCAGCAGTGAAGTGGGCCAGGGCCTAGCCAAAAACATTCAGTACTTC. Encoded protein: CASSEVGQGLAKNIQYF.

The chain has TRBV13 and TRBJ2-3, with 10 nucleotides matching TRBD2. There are 15 residues in the CDR3. Germline V lookup: CDR1 PRHDT, CDR2 FYEKMQ (reference sequence). V shed 4 bases, J shed 2 bases, and the junction held 3 bases outside the gene matches. In DNA form, the CDR3 reads TGTGCCAGCAGCTACGGACTAGCGGACACAGATACGCAGTATTTT. It translates to CASSYGLADTDTQYF.

The rearrangement links TRBV5-1 to TRBJ2-7; 10 positions match TRBD1. V lost 4 bases to trimming and J lost 2 bases; unmatched junction nucleotides: 3. The CDR3 totals 14 residues. Germline CDR1 is SGHRS and CDR2 is YFSETQ. CDR3 in amino acids: CASSLGTGAYEQYF. CDR3 DNA sequence: TGCGCCAGCAGCCTTGGGACAGGGGCCTACGAGCAGTACTTC. Full variable domain (remainder filled in from reference TRBV5-1 and TRBJ2-7): KAGVTQTPRYLIKTRGQQVTLSCSPISGHRSVSWYQQTPGQGLQFLFEYFSETQRNKGNFPGRFSGRQFSNSRSEMNVSTLELGDSALYLCASSLGTGAYEQYFGPGTRLTVT.

The V gene is TRBV2, the J gene TRBJ1-3; tentative D call: TRBD1 (5 bases). The CDR3 totals 16 residues. V shed 6 bases and J shed 4 bases, with 19 bases lying between them. Germline CDR1 and CDR2: SNHLY and FYNNEI. Written as DNA, the CDR3 is TGTGCCAGCAGGGGCGCTCGGGGGGACGTCGGAAACACCATATATTTT. This encodes CASRGARGDVGNTIYF.